The 28 T cell receptor beta chains below all came from one sample that was sequenced in a study of T-cell reconstitution after alpha-beta-depleted transplantation in children. Unique molecular identifiers were built into the TCRbeta library. TCRdb analysed the PCR reads with MiXCR anew, one entry per CDR3 protein. This sample has over 550,000 distinct CDR3 sequences, with 10% found just once. The sample in question was PBMCs from the stem cell graft donor, obtained from the stem cell graft. The receptors originated from a human donor who donated a stem cell graft to a child with acute myeloid leukemia.

The V gene is TRBV20-1, the J gene TRBJ2-1; D call uncertain. CDR1 is DFQATT, CDR2 SNEGSKA, per germline (reference sequence). This CDR3 spans 15 amino acids. V lost 4 bases and J 5 bases, leaving 18 bases between the germline ends. CDR3 region: CSATIFADADNEQFF. CDR3 sequence (DNA): TGCAGTGCTACCATTTTCGCGGACGCAGACAATGAGCAGTTCTTC.

This clonotype was detected ten times or more. The V and J genes are TRBV6-1 and TRBJ2-2; D perhaps matches TRBD2 (6 bases). CDR1 and CDR2 from the germline V gene are MNHNS and SASEGT. Trimming cost V 6 bases and J 1 base, with 21 bases left between them. The CDR3 sequence is 18 residues long. CDR3 sequence: CASSHGGSGRLNTGELFF. CDR3 nucleotides: TGTGCCAGCAGCCACGGGGGTTCGGGACGGTTGAACACCGGGGAGCTGTTTTTT.

At least ten counts were recorded for this clonotype. The CDR3 is CSASPTPTSGQQFF. CDR3 DNA sequence: TGCAGTGCTAGCCCTACCCCTACTAGCGGGCAGCAGTTCTTC. This chain connects TRBV20-1 to TRBJ2-1; 9 bases are shared with TRBD2. Trimming cost V 3 bases and J 11 bases; bases outside gene matches: 11. This CDR3 contains 14 residues. Per the germline V gene, CDR1 is DFQATT and CDR2 is SNEGSKA (reference sequence).

This clonotype appeared a few times. The gene calls are TRBV3-1 and TRBJ2-1, with 8 bases that match TRBD1. Unmatched junction bases numbered 12, after V lost 3 bases and J lost 8 bases. This CDR3 region has 16 residues. The germline V gene has CDR1 LGHDT and CDR2 YNNKEL (reference sequence). The CDR3 bases are TGTGCCAGCAGCCACCGACAGGGGTTCATTGCCGATGAGCAGTTCTTC. It specifies CASSHRQGFIADEQFF.

This clonotype was counted ten times or more. The chain links TRBV7-2 to TRBJ2-1; 7 positions agree with TRBD2. The CDR3 extends over 17 amino acids. V dropped 4 bases and J dropped 0; count of bases not matched to a gene: 9. Germline V gene lookup returns CDR1 SGHTA and CDR2 FQGNSA. For the CDR3, the DNA is TGTGCCAGCAGCTCCATCAGCGGGGCCGTCTCCTACAATGAGCAGTTCTTC. This translates into CASSSISGAVSYNEQFF.

This clonotype has at least ten counts. This sequence joins TRBV5-1 and TRBJ2-7, with TRBD1 as a possible D gene (5 bases). V was trimmed by 2 bases and J by 3 bases, leaving 15 bases between them. Germline-derived CDR1 and CDR2 are SGHRS and YFSETQ. This CDR3 region has 15 residues. The CDR3 loop is CASSFLTDPGYEQYF. Here the CDR3 DNA reads TGCGCCAGCAGCTTTTTGACAGACCCCGGCTACGAGCAGTACTTC.

The chain joins TRBV6-2 or TRBV6-3 to TRBJ2-2; D perhaps matches TRBD2 (6 bases). Trimming took 6 bases from V and 3 from J, leaving 14 bases between them. This CDR3 contains 15 residues. Germline V gene lookup returns CDR1 MNHEY and CDR2 SVGEGT. The CDR3 DNA follows: TGTGCCAGCAGAAACCCGGGACTCGACACCGGGGAGCTGTTTTTT. This codes for CASRNPGLDTGELFF.

The chain combines TRBV19 with TRBJ2-1; 7 bases align to TRBD2. The CDR3 length is 17 residues. Germline V gene sequence: CDR1 LNHDA, CDR2 SQIVND (reference sequence). After removal of 7 bases from V and 11 bases from J, the junction contained 23 bases not matched to a gene. CDR3 sequence reads: CASTSTGASGKATKQFF. Here the CDR3 DNA reads TGTGCCAGTACTTCGACTGGGGCTAGCGGAAAGGCGACTAAGCAGTTCTTC.

This rearrangement joins TRBV6-5 to TRBJ2-7, with TRBD2 matching over 10 bases. Germline assignment: CDR1 MNHEY and CDR2 SVGAGI. The CDR3 is 15 amino acids. V lost 2 bases to trimming and J lost 4 bases; unmatched junction nucleotides: 5. As DNA, the CDR3 is TGTGCCAGCAGTTACAGAGATAGCGGGAGGTACGAGCAGTACTTC. Translated, it gives CASSYRDSGRYEQYF.

This chain links TRBV2 with TRBJ1-4; D gene ambiguous. Trimming left V 1 base short and J 4 bases short, with 7 bases between. The CDR3 contains 14 residues. Per germline, CDR1 SNHLY and CDR2 FYNNEI. The CDR3 spells CASSEGGLNEKLFF. CDR3 in DNA: TGTGCCAGCAGTGAAGGTGGCCTTAATGAAAAACTGTTTTTT.

Turning to this clonotype: A single base separates this from a much larger clone, so it may be a read error. The rearrangement links TRBV20-1 to TRBJ1-2, with 11 nucleotides matching TRBD1. Looked up from germline, CDR1 is DFQATT and CDR2 is SNEGSKA (reference sequence). The length of the CDR3 is 13 residues. CDR3 DNA: TGCAGTGCTATCGGACAGGGGGCAAGAGGCTGCACCTTC. It encodes CSAIGQGARGCTF.

This clonotype has a count of ten or more. The chain uses TRBV5-1 and TRBJ2-1; D is undetermined. Germline CDR1 reads SGHRS; CDR2 reads YFSETQ. Trimming took 8 bases from V and 12 from J, leaving 18 bases between them. The CDR3 is made up of 12 amino acids. The CDR3 spells CASSLMADRQFF. CDR3 DNA: TGCGCCAGTTCCTTAATGGCCGACCGGCAGTTCTTC.

This clonotype turned up a few times. The chain has TRBV2 and TRBJ1-5, with D tentatively TRBD1 (5 bases). The CDR3 runs 16 residues. Trimming removed 4 bases from V and 0 bases from J, with 13 bases in between. From germline, CDR1 is SNHLY and CDR2 FYNNEI. This CDR3 reads CASSVQGPYSNQPQHF. The CDR3 DNA sequence: TGTGCCAGCAGTGTTCAGGGACCTTATAGCAATCAGCCCCAGCATTTT.

V gene TRBV7-9 combines with J gene TRBJ2-7; D call uncertain. The CDR3 length is 13 residues. In germline, CDR1 is SEHNR, CDR2 FQNEAQ (reference sequence). Trimming stripped 6 bases from V and 3 bases from J, with 12 bases between. Written as DNA, the CDR3 is TGTGCCAGCAGTCATCCTCTTAACTACGAGCAGTACTTC. Translating gives CASSHPLNYEQYF.

The chain recombines TRBV7-2 with TRBJ2-5; D unclear. V was cut by 5 bases and J by 7 bases, with 20 bases left in between. Germline V CDR1 and CDR2: SGHTA, FQGNSA. CDR3 size: 15 residues. The CDR3 loop reads CASSPRHQAWVTQYF. The CDR3 DNA sequence: TGTGCCAGCAGCCCCCGACACCAGGCTTGGGTGACCCAGTACTTC.

The chain recombines TRBV25-1 with TRBJ2-2, with TRBD1 identical over 7 bases. Unmatched junction bases numbered 14, after V lost 6 bases and J lost 4 bases. There are 17 residues in the CDR3. CDR1 and CDR2 from the germline V gene are MGHDK and SYGVNS. The CDR3 spells CASSPRGAGGSTGELFF. CDR3 DNA sequence: TGTGCCAGCAGCCCCCGAGGGGCAGGGGGTAGCACCGGGGAGCTGTTTTTT.

This clonotype was observed a few times. The rearrangement joins TRBV28 to TRBJ1-5; 8 nucleotides line up with TRBD1. J gave up 1 base and V 5 bases, and 7 bases lay outside the gene matches. This CDR3 is built from 16 residues. CDR1 and CDR2 from the germline V gene are MDHEN and SYDVKM. This CDR3 reads CASSEDRAPSNQPQHF. As DNA, the CDR3 is TGTGCCAGCAGTGAGGACAGGGCCCCCAGCAATCAGCCCCAGCATTTT.

V is TRBV4-3 and J is TRBJ1-4; 7 bases are shared with TRBD1. This CDR3 has 16 amino acids. The V segment lost 1 base and the J segment 4 bases; nucleotides outside the gene matches: 6. The germline V gene has CDR1 LGHNA and CDR2 YSLEER. The CDR3 DNA follows: TGCGCCAGCAGCCAAGGCCGACAGGGTTTTAATGAAAAACTGTTTTTT. It encodes CASSQGRQGFNEKLFF.

The sample holds a few counts of this clonotype. This chain joins TRBV30 and TRBJ2-2; perhaps TRBD1 as D (6 bases). The V end lost 5 bases, the J end lost 1 base, and 8 bases lay between the germline ends. The CDR3 length is 13 residues. From germline, CDR1 is GTSNPN and CDR2 SVGIG (reference sequence). CDR3 nucleotides: TGTGCCTGGGCGGACAGGAACACCGGGGAGCTGTTTTTT. This codes for CAWADRNTGELFF.

This clonotype has a handful of counts. V and J are TRBV2 and TRBJ1-4; D uncertain. CDR3 length equals 13 residues. CDR1 is SNHLY, CDR2 FYNNEI, per germline. The germline V and J ends were trimmed by 6 bases and 3 bases, with 8 bases remaining between them. The CDR3 spells CASSYQANEKLFF. CDR3 DNA: TGTGCCAGCAGCTACCAGGCTAATGAAAAACTGTTTTTT. The full variable domain, rest sourced from reference TRBV2 and TRBJ1-4, is EPEVTQTPSHQVTQMGQEVILRCVPISNHLYFYWYRQILGQKVEFLVSFYNNEISEKSEIFDDQFSVERPDGSNFTLKIRSTKLEDSAMYFCASSYQANEKLFFGSGTQLSVL.

This clonotype was counted only a few times. The chain employs TRBV3-1 and TRBJ1-3; 7 positions match TRBD1. Germline CDR1 LGHDT, CDR2 YNNKEL (reference sequence). The CDR3 covers 14 residues. V lost 4 bases to trimming and J lost 3 bases; unmatched junction nucleotides: 3. CDR3 coding DNA: TGTGCCAGCAGCCGGACAGGTCATGGAAACACCATATATTTT. Its translation: CASSRTGHGNTIYF. Complete variable domain (other parts from reference TRBV3-1 and TRBJ1-3): DTAVSQTPKYLVTQMGNDKSIKCEQNLGHDTMYWYKQDSKKFLKIMFSYNNKELIINETVPNRFSPKSPDKAHLNLHINSLELGDSAVYFCASSRTGHGNTIYFGEGSWLTVV.

This clonotype turned up a few times. The chain links TRBV7-3 to TRBJ2-1; 7 bases map to TRBD2. Germline V gives CDR1 SGHTA, CDR2 FQGTGA. This CDR3 is 15 amino acids long. V shed 2 bases and J 6 bases; nucleotides not matched to a gene: 7. As DNA, the CDR3 is TGTGCCAGCAGCTTACGACTAGCCGATCCCAATGAGCAGTTCTTC. This sequence encodes CASSLRLADPNEQFF.

In its sample, this clonotype was seen a few times. V is TRBV20-1 and J is TRBJ2-1, with 9 bases fitting TRBD2. The J segment lost 9 bases and the V segment lost 0 bases, leaving 12 bases of the junction unmatched. The CDR3 loop spans 16 amino acids. Germline-derived CDR1 and CDR2 are DFQATT and SNEGSKA (reference sequence). CDR3 in amino acids: CSARDLLAGSVSEQFF. The CDR3 DNA reads as TGCAGTGCTAGAGATCTCCTAGCGGGAAGTGTCAGTGAGCAGTTCTTC.

V usage is TRBV7-2 and J usage is TRBJ1-5; TRBD1 aligns across 10 bases. CDR1 is SGHTA, CDR2 FQGNSA, per germline. This CDR3 is 17 amino acids long. J lost 2 bases, V lost 5 bases, and 9 bases had no gene match. The CDR3 reads CASSPGQGHLGNQPQHF. The CDR3 bases are TGTGCCAGCAGCCCGGGACAGGGGCATTTGGGCAATCAGCCCCAGCATTTT.

This chain joins TRBV29-1 and TRBJ2-1, with TRBD2 matching over 16 bases. The germline gives CDR1 SQVTM, CDR2 ANQGSEA. The CDR3 contains 12 residues. Here the CDR3 reads CTGTSGRGEQFF. Written as DNA, the CDR3 is TGCACCGGGACTAGCGGGAGGGGTGAGCAGTTCTTC.

This clonotype has at least ten counts. The rearrangement uses TRBV20-1 and TRBJ2-5; no clear D. The ends were cut back, 5 bases at V and 1 base at J, with 8 bases in the middle. The germline CDR1 and CDR2 sequences are DFQATT and SNEGSKA (reference sequence). The CDR3 totals 12 residues. The CDR3 bases are TGCAGTGCTGGCACAGCCCAAGAGACCCAGTACTTC. Amino acids: CSAGTAQETQYF.

This clonotype was seen at least ten times. The chain recombines TRBV4-2 with TRBJ2-5, with D possibly being TRBD2 (6 bases). The CDR3 loop spans 20 amino acids. Germline V gene lookup returns CDR1 LGHNA and CDR2 YNFKEQ. V was trimmed by 1 base and J by 0 bases, leaving 24 bases between them. CDR3 sequence (DNA): TGTGCCAGCAGCCAAGGGCAGTCGGGGGATTCGAGATTGTACCAAGAGACCCAGTACTTC. It codes for CASSQGQSGDSRLYQETQYF.

In its sample, this clonotype was seen a few times. This chain uses TRBV20-1 with TRBJ2-1, with D perhaps matching TRBD1 (7 bases). V shed 5 bases and J shed 5 bases, with 25 bases lying between them. The CDR3 is 17 amino acids. The V gene's germline CDR1 is DFQATT and CDR2 SNEGSKA (reference sequence). The CDR3 DNA is TGCAGTGCTCCAGGGGGTGCGGGGAGGAGGGTGCACAATGAGCAGTTCTTC. This translates into CSAPGGAGRRVHNEQFF.